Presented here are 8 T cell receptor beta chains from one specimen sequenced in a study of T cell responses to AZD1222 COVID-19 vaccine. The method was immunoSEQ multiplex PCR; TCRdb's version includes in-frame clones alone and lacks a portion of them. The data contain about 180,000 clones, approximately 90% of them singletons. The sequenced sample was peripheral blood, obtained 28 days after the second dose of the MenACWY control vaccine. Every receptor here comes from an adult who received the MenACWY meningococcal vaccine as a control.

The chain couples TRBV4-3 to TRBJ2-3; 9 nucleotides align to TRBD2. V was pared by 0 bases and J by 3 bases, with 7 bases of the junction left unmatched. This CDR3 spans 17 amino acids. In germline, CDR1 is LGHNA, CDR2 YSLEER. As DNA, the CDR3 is TGCGCCAGCAGCCAAGATTACGCGGGAGGGCAAACAGATACGCAGTATTTT. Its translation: CASSQDYAGGQTDTQYF.

The CDR3 protein is CSVGGGVRDTQYF. In DNA, the CDR3 is TGCAGCGTTGGTGGCGGGGTTAGAGATACGCAGTATTTT. The chain links TRBV29-1 to TRBJ2-3, with a tentative D call TRBD2 (6 bases). In germline, CDR1 is SQVTM, CDR2 ANQGSEA. V was pared by 4 bases and J by 5 bases, with 13 bases between. The CDR3 is 13 amino acids.

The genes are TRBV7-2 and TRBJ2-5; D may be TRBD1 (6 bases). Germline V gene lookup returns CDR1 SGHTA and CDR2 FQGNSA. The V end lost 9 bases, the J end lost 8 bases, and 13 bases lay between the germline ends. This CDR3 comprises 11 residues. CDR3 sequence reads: CAREQGGTQYF. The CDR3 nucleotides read TGTGCCAGAGAGCAAGGGGGTACCCAGTACTTC.

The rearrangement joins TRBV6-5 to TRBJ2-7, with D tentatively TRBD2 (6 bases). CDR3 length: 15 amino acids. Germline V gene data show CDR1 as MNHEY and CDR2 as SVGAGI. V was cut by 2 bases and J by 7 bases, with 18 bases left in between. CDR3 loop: CASSYGFGGGWEQYF. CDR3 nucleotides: TGTGCCAGCAGTTACGGGTTCGGGGGAGGCTGGGAGCAGTACTTC.

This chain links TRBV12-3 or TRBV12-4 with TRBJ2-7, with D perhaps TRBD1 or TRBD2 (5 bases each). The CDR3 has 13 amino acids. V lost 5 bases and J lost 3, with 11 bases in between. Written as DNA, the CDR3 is TGTGCCAGCAGTCGTGGGACCGTCTACGAGCAGTACTTC. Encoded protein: CASSRGTVYEQYF.

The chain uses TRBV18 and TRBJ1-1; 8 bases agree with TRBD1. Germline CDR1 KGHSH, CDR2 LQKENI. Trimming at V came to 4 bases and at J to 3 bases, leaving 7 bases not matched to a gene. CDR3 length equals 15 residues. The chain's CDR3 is CASSLLPDRDTEAFF. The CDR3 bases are TGTGCCAGCTCACTTCTGCCGGACAGGGACACTGAAGCTTTCTTT.

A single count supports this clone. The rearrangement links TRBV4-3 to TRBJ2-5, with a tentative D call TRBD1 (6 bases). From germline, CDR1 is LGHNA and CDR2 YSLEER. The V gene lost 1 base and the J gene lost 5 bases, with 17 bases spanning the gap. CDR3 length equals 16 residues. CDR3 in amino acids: CASSQGQQGVRETQYF. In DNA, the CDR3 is TGCGCCAGCAGCCAAGGTCAACAGGGAGTGCGGGAGACCCAGTACTTC.

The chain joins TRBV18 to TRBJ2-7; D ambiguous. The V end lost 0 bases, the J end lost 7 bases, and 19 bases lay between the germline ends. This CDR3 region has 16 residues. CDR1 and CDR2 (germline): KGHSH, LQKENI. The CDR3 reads CASSPPGVGEVREQYF. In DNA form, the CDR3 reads TGTGCCAGCTCACCACCAGGCGTCGGTGAGGTGAGAGAGCAGTACTTC. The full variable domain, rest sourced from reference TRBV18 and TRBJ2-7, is NAGVMQNPRHLVRRRGQEARLRCSPMKGHSHVYWYRQLPEEGLKFMVYLQKENIIDESGMPKERFSAEFPKEGPSILRIQQVVRGDSAAYFCASSPPGVGEVREQYFGPGTRLTVT.